The next 30 T cell receptor beta chains were all read from a single sample in a study of cytotoxic CD8 clonotypes in ibrutinib-treated CLL. The table came from immunoSEQ multiplex PCR; TCRdb's copy has only in-frame clones and leaves some out. The table has 100,000 to 150,000 clones, 80% to 90% seen once. Material: PBMCs, obtained after 24 months of ibrutinib treatment. The receptor set was obtained from a human donor with chronic lymphocytic leukemia.

The chain uses TRBV18 and TRBJ1-4; tentative D call: TRBD1 (5 bases). V shed 4 bases and J shed 2 bases, with 11 bases lying between them. From germline, CDR1 is KGHSH and CDR2 LQKENI. This CDR3 has 15 residues. The CDR3 loop is CASSQGSGTNEKLFF. CDR3 coding DNA: TGTGCCAGCTCACAGGGGTCCGGCACTAATGAAAAACTGTTTTTT.

The chain links TRBV5-4 to TRBJ2-1; maybe TRBD2 (6 bases). The CDR3 length is 16 residues. Germline CDR1 and CDR2: SGHNT and YYREEE (reference sequence). The V end was cut by 3 bases, the J end by 0 bases, with 13 bases between. CDR3: CASSSSSVSSYNEQFF. The CDR3 DNA follows: TGTGCCAGCAGCTCCTCTAGCGTCAGCTCCTACAATGAGCAGTTCTTC.

In DNA, the CDR3 is TGTGCCTGGAGTGAGGGATTCATGAGGGGCACTGAAGCTTTCTTT. Encoded protein: CAWSEGFMRGTEAFF. The rearrangement links TRBV30 to TRBJ1-1; D is possibly TRBD1 (5 bases). Trimming pared 1 base from V and 4 bases from J, leaving 16 bases between. Germline-derived CDR1 and CDR2 are GTSNPN and SVGIG (reference sequence). The CDR3 contains 15 residues.

CDR3 sequence: CASSLEGQTNEKLFF. The CDR3 nucleotides read TGTGCCAGCAGCTTAGAGGGACAGACCAATGAAAAACTGTTTTTT. V and J are TRBV7-2 and TRBJ1-4; 7 bases align to TRBD1. CDR3 size: 15 residues. The germline V gene encodes CDR1 SGHTA and CDR2 FQGNSA. The J segment lost 5 bases and the V segment lost 1 base, leaving 4 bases of the junction unmatched. Together with reference TRBV7-2 and TRBJ1-4, the CDR3 gives the full variable domain: GAGVSQSPSNKVTEKGKDVELRCDPISGHTALYWYRQSLGQGLEFLIYFQGNSAPDKSGLPSDRFSAERTGGSVSTLTIQRTQQEDSAVYLCASSLEGQTNEKLFFGSGTQLSVL.

V usage is TRBV5-5 and J usage is TRBJ2-5; 11 positions match TRBD1. The V gene end was trimmed by 4 bases and the J gene end by 5 bases; junction bases not matched to a gene: 7. Germline-derived CDR1 and CDR2 are SGHKS and YYEKEE (reference sequence). The CDR3 is 15 amino acids. The CDR3 is CASSLPDRGPETQYF. Written as DNA, the CDR3 is TGTGCCAGCAGCCTACCGGACAGGGGGCCGGAGACCCAGTACTTC.

This sequence joins TRBV7-9 and TRBJ2-1, with TRBD2 matching 9 bases. V dropped 5 bases and J dropped 0; count of bases not matched to a gene: 5. The germline V gene encodes CDR1 SEHNR and CDR2 FQNEAQ (reference sequence). The CDR3 loop spans 16 amino acids. The CDR3 sequence is CASSPLAGSSYNEQFF. CDR3 DNA: TGTGCCAGCAGCCCCCTAGCGGGGAGCTCCTACAATGAGCAGTTCTTC.

This chain links TRBV2 with TRBJ2-7; no firm D call. This CDR3 has 14 residues. Per germline, CDR1 SNHLY and CDR2 FYNNEI. The V and J ends lost 4 bases and 6 bases respectively, with 16 bases between them. CDR3 in DNA: TGTGCCAGCAGTGGGTCGGTAAGGGTCACCGAGCAGTACTTC. This encodes CASSGSVRVTEQYF. Combining the CDR3 with reference TRBV2 and TRBJ2-7 gives the whole variable domain EPEVTQTPSHQVTQMGQEVILRCVPISNHLYFYWYRQILGQKVEFLVSFYNNEISEKSEIFDDQFSVERPDGSNFTLKIRSTKLEDSAMYFCASSGSVRVTEQYFGPGTRLTVT.

The rearrangement links TRBV18 to TRBJ2-5, with TRBD1 matching 7 bases. J gave up 5 bases and V 4 bases, and 4 bases lay outside the gene matches. The CDR3 spans 13 residues. Germline V gene lookup returns CDR1 KGHSH and CDR2 LQKENI. CDR3 protein: CASSLGQRETQYF. The CDR3 nucleotides are TGTGCCAGCTCACTGGGACAGAGGGAGACCCAGTACTTC.

This sequence joins TRBV7-2 and TRBJ1-4; D gene unclear. The CDR3 covers 16 residues. Between the trimmed V and J ends, which lost 5 bases and 10 bases, there was a span of 23 bases. CDR1 and CDR2 (germline): SGHTA, FQGNSA. This CDR3 is CASSPQGQSTPGKLFF. CDR3 nucleotide sequence: TGTGCCAGCAGCCCCCAAGGGCAGTCTACTCCTGGAAAACTGTTTTTT.

A few counts support this clone. DNA of the CDR3: TGCAGCGTTGAGGACGGCTCCTACGAGCAGTACTTC. Translated: CSVEDGSYEQYF. The chain uses TRBV29-1 and TRBJ2-7; D remains ambiguous. The V gene's germline CDR1 is SQVTM and CDR2 ANQGSEA. There are 12 residues in the CDR3. V was shortened by 3 bases and J by 0 bases, with 6 bases between the two germline ends.

The chain combines TRBV6-6 with TRBJ2-4; D is perhaps TRBD1 or TRBD2 (5 bases each). This CDR3 region has 15 residues. Germline CDR1 is MNHNY and CDR2 is SVGAGI (reference sequence). Trimming left V 4 bases short and J 6 bases short, with 16 bases between. The DNA for the CDR3 is TGTGCCAGCAGTTCATGGTCCGGGGCGGGAAACATTCAGTACTTC. It is translated as CASSSWSGAGNIQYF.

The chain couples TRBV5-4 to TRBJ2-7; 10 bases are shared with TRBD1. The CDR3 has 16 residues. The germline V gene encodes CDR1 SGHNT and CDR2 YYREEE (reference sequence). With 1 base clipped from V and 5 bases from J, the junction kept 9 bases outside the gene matches. CDR3 loop: CASSLLAGQGTDEQYF. CDR3 sequence (DNA): TGTGCCAGCAGCTTGTTGGCGGGACAGGGGACCGACGAGCAGTACTTC.

This clone was observed a single time. The chain links TRBV2 to TRBJ2-2, with 8 bases matching TRBD1. Germline-derived CDR1 and CDR2 are SNHLY and FYNNEI. J gave up 5 bases and V 6 bases, and 8 bases lay outside the gene matches. The CDR3 consists of 15 residues. The CDR3 here is CASRVRGRRTGELFF. The CDR3 bases are TGTGCCAGCAGGGTCAGGGGGCGTCGAACCGGGGAGCTGTTTTTT.

The rearrangement uses TRBV27 and TRBJ2-5; 9 positions agree with TRBD1. From germline, CDR1 is MNHEY and CDR2 SMNVEV (reference sequence). This CDR3 spans 15 amino acids. V gave up 4 bases and J gave up 3 bases; unmatched junction bases: 6. The CDR3, as DNA: TGTGCCAGCAGTTCCCCGGGGACAGGGAAAGAGACCCAGTACTTC. Its protein is CASSSPGTGKETQYF.

This chain connects TRBV7-8 to TRBJ2-7, with 8 bases fitting TRBD2. Germline assignment: CDR1 SGHVS and CDR2 FQNEAQ. The CDR3 runs to 14 residues. With V trimmed by 2 bases and J by 6 bases, 6 bases remained unmatched. The CDR3 DNA sequence: TGTGCCAGCAGCTTACGGGAGGGACTTCGCGAGCAGTACTTC. Amino acid sequence: CASSLREGLREQYF.

This sequence joins TRBV5-1 and TRBJ1-6; TRBD1 aligns across 8 bases. Germline CDR1 reads SGHRS; CDR2 reads YFSETQ. Losses at the gene ends were 0 bases for V and 8 bases for J; bases not matched to a gene: 7. The CDR3 sequence is 16 residues long. The CDR3 coding sequence is TGCGCCAGCAGCTTGGCAGGGGGCGTGATGGATTCACCCCTCCACTTT. Its protein is CASSLAGGVMDSPLHF. Combining the CDR3 with reference TRBV5-1 and TRBJ1-6 gives the whole variable domain KAGVTQTPRYLIKTRGQQVTLSCSPISGHRSVSWYQQTPGQGLQFLFEYFSETQRNKGNFPGRFSGRQFSNSRSEMNVSTLELGDSALYLCASSLAGGVMDSPLHFGNGTRLTVT.

At least ten counts were recorded for this clone. This chain connects TRBV28 to TRBJ2-1, with TRBD1 identical over 9 bases. The germline CDR1 and CDR2 sequences are MDHEN and SYDVKM. The CDR3 is 16 amino acids. V was pared by 3 bases and J by 12 bases, with 15 bases of the junction left unmatched. The CDR3 is CASSLTGTGIKNRQFF. The CDR3 nucleotides are TGTGCCAGCAGTTTGACCGGGACAGGGATCAAAAACCGGCAGTTCTTC.

The chain uses TRBV7-3 and TRBJ2-7, with a tentative D call TRBD2 (6 bases). Trimming stripped 3 bases from V and 4 bases from J, with 16 bases between. From germline, CDR1 is SGHTA and CDR2 FQGTGA. The CDR3 spans 15 residues. The CDR3 is CASSLLGGIGYEQYF. CDR3 DNA: TGTGCCAGCAGCTTGTTAGGCGGGATAGGTTACGAGCAGTACTTC.

The rearrangement joins TRBV30 to TRBJ1-2; the D gene is possibly TRBD1 (6 bases). The CDR3 consists of 16 residues. V gave up 0 bases and J gave up 4 bases, with 18 bases separating them. Germline V lookup: CDR1 GTSNPN, CDR2 SVGIG (reference sequence). The CDR3 nucleotides read TGTGCCTGGAGTGTACTAGGACAGCGCGCGACCTATGGCTACACCTTC. It is translated as CAWSVLGQRATYGYTF.

The CDR3 DNA follows: TGCGCCAGCAGCTGGGGACCCGCTAATGGCAATCAGCCCCAGCATTTT. Amino acids: CASSWGPANGNQPQHF. This chain links TRBV5-1 with TRBJ1-5; possible D gene TRBD1, 5 bases. The CDR3 totals 16 residues. CDR1 is SGHRS, CDR2 YFSETQ, per germline. The V end was cut by 3 bases, the J end by 2 bases, with 15 bases between. Based on the CDR3 plus reference TRBV5-1 and TRBJ1-5, the full variable domain is KAGVTQTPRYLIKTRGQQVTLSCSPISGHRSVSWYQQTPGQGLQFLFEYFSETQRNKGNFPGRFSGRQFSNSRSEMNVSTLELGDSALYLCASSWGPANGNQPQHFGDGTRLSIL.

The gene calls are TRBV29-1 and TRBJ2-3, with 7 bases lining up with TRBD1. Germline V gene lookup returns CDR1 SQVTM and CDR2 ANQGSEA. V lost 3 bases to trimming and J lost 3 bases; unmatched junction nucleotides: 12. The CDR3 is 16 amino acids. In DNA form, the CDR3 reads TGCAGCGTTGAGGGTGGGGGACAGCCGGTAACAGATACGCAGTATTTT. Its protein is CSVEGGGQPVTDTQYF.

The V gene is TRBV9, the J gene TRBJ1-2; no definite D call. Germline lookup yields CDR1 SGDLS and CDR2 YYNGEE. The V and J ends lost 3 bases and 2 bases respectively, with 14 bases between them. The CDR3 is 15 residues long. The CDR3 DNA sequence: TGTGCCAGCAGCGATAGAGGAGTGGGGAACTATGGCTACACCTTC. The encoded protein is CASSDRGVGNYGYTF.

This chain uses TRBV28 with TRBJ1-1; D remains ambiguous. Germline V gene lookup returns CDR1 MDHEN and CDR2 SYDVKM. Deletions cut 10 bases from V and 4 bases from J, with 16 bases between. The CDR3 runs to 13 residues. CDR3: CATTNRVGTEAFF. The DNA for the CDR3 is TGTGCCACCACCAACCGTGTCGGCACTGAAGCTTTCTTT.

The chain combines TRBV19 with TRBJ1-3, with 11 bases fitting TRBD1. The J segment lost 2 bases and the V segment lost 4 bases, leaving 1 base of the junction unmatched. This CDR3 region has 15 residues. In germline, CDR1 is LNHDA, CDR2 SQIVND (reference sequence). The CDR3 nucleotides read TGTGCCAGTAGTACGGACAGGGGGCCTGGAAACACCATATATTTT. Its protein product is CASSTDRGPGNTIYF.

The CDR3 DNA reads as TGTGCCAGCAGTTTAGGGCCAGCCTACGAGCAGTACTTC. It translates to CASSLGPAYEQYF. V is TRBV27 and J is TRBJ2-7; no clear D gene. The V end lost 2 bases, the J end lost 2 bases, and 7 bases lay between the germline ends. The germline CDR1 and CDR2 sequences are MNHEY and SMNVEV (reference sequence). CDR3 size: 13 residues.

The V and J genes are TRBV29-1 and TRBJ2-3, with 8 positions matching TRBD2. This CDR3 contains 15 residues. The J segment lost 2 bases and the V segment lost 5 bases, leaving 9 bases of the junction unmatched. The germline V gene encodes CDR1 SQVTM and CDR2 ANQGSEA. The CDR3 DNA follows: TGCAGCGTTACCCCGGGGGGGCCAAACACAGATACGCAGTATTTT. This sequence encodes CSVTPGGPNTDTQYF.

The chain couples TRBV30 to TRBJ1-5, with a weak D call TRBD1 (5 bases). The CDR3 is 13 residues long. Germline CDR1 GTSNPN, CDR2 SVGIG (reference sequence). Trimming cost V 0 bases and J 6 bases, with 9 bases left between them. CDR3 region: CAWSVKGVQPQHF. CDR3 sequence (DNA): TGTGCCTGGAGTGTAAAAGGGGTTCAGCCCCAGCATTTT.

This rearrangement joins TRBV19 to TRBJ1-6, with TRBD1 matching 9 bases. The CDR3 contains 15 residues. The V gene end was trimmed by 4 bases and the J gene end by 12 bases; junction bases not matched to a gene: 10. Germline loops: CDR1 LNHDA, CDR2 SQIVND (reference sequence). CDR3 DNA sequence: TGTGCCAGTAGTACCCAAGGGACAGGGTGGCAACCCCTCCACTTT. Its protein product is CASSTQGTGWQPLHF.

V and J are TRBV6-6 and TRBJ1-2; 9 nucleotides match TRBD1. CDR3 length: 13 amino acids. Germline assignment: CDR1 MNHNY and CDR2 SVGAGI (reference sequence). Germline trimming cut 7 bases from V and 8 bases from J; bases unmatched to any gene: 8. CDR3 nucleotides: TGTGCCAGCAAACTACAGGGGGCGGACGGCTACACCTTC. Its protein product is CASKLQGADGYTF.

The V and J genes are TRBV27 and TRBJ2-7, with TRBD2 matching over 8 bases. V gave up 8 bases and J gave up 4 bases; unmatched junction bases: 7. Germline CDR1 is MNHEY and CDR2 is SMNVEV (reference sequence). The CDR3 runs to 13 residues. CDR3 sequence reads: CASGRSGGYEQYF. The CDR3, as DNA: TGTGCCAGCGGACGGTCGGGGGGGTACGAGCAGTACTTC.